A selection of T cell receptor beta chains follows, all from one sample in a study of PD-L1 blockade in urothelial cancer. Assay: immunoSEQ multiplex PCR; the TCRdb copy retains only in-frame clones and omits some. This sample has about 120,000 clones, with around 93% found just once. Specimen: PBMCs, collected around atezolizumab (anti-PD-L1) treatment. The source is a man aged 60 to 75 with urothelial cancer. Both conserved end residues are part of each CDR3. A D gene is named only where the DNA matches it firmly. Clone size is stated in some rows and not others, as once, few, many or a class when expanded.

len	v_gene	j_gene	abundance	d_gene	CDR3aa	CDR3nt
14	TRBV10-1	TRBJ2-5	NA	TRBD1	CASSRQGSGETQYF	TGCGCCAGCAGTAGACAGGGGTCAGGGGAGACCCAGTACTTC
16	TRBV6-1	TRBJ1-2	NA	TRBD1	CASSEFGTGSNYGYTF	TGTGCCAGCAGTGAATTTGGGACAGGATCTAACTATGGCTACACCTTC
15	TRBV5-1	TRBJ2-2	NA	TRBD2	CASSFPSGNTGELFF	TGCGCCAGCAGCTTTCCTAGCGGAAACACCGGGGAGCTGTTTTTT
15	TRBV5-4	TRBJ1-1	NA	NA	CASSLQGGMNTEAFF	TGTGCCAGCAGCTTACAGGGTGGTATGAACACTGAAGCTTTCTTT
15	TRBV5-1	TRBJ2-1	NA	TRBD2	CASSLSLAGYNEQFF	TGCGCCAGCAGCTTGTCTCTAGCGGGCTACAATGAGCAGTTCTTC
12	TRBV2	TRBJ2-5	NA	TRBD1	CASNTGVETQYF	TGTGCCAGCAACACAGGGGTGGAGACCCAGTACTTC
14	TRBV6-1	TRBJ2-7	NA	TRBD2	CASSEIGGRGEQYF	TGTGCCAGCAGTGAAATCGGCGGGAGGGGAGAGCAGTACTTC
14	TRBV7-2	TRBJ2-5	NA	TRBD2	CASSLRLAGETQYF	TGTGCCAGCAGCTTAAGACTAGCGGGAGAGACCCAGTACTTC
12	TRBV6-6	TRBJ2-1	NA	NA	CASSWSTNEQFF	TGTGCCAGCAGTTGGAGCACTAATGAGCAGTTCTTC
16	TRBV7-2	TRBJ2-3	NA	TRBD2	CASSLGVAGGTDTQYF	TGTGCCAGCAGCTTAGGCGTAGCGGGAGGCACAGATACGCAGTATTTT
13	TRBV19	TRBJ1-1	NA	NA	CASSITGNTEAFF	TGTGCCAGTAGTATCACGGGGAACACTGAAGCTTTCTTT
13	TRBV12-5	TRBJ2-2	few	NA	CASVSGDTGELFF	TGTGCTAGTGTCTCAGGGGACACCGGGGAGCTGTTTTTT
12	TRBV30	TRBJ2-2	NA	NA	CAWSVATGELFF	TGTGCCTGGAGTGTAGCCACCGGGGAGCTGTTTTTT
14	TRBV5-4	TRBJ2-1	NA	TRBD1	CASKGQGEMNEQFF	TGTGCCAGCAAGGGACAGGGGGAAATGAATGAGCAGTTCTTC
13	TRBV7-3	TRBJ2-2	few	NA	CASSPEGVGELFF	TGTGCCAGCAGCCCCGAGGGGGTCGGGGAGCTGTTTTTT
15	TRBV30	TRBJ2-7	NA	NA	CAWSTTSVGMREQYF	TGTGCCTGGAGCACGACGTCCGTGGGTATGAGGGAGCAGTACTTC
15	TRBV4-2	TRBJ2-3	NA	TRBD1	CASSRDRGASDTQYF	TGTGCCAGCAGCCGGGACAGGGGTGCGTCAGATACGCAGTATTTT
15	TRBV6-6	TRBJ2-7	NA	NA	CASSYSNPVENEQYF	TGTGCCAGCAGTTACTCGAATCCAGTGGAGAACGAGCAGTACTTC
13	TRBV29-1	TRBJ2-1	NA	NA	CSVGGGIYNEQFF	TGCAGCGTAGGGGGGGGGATATACAATGAGCAGTTCTTC
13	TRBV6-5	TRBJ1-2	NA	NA	CASSLDGGHGYTF	TGTGCCAGCAGTTTGGACGGGGGGCATGGCTACACCTTC
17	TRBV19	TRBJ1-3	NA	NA	CASSIRPSYYSGNTIYF	TGTGCCAGTAGTATTCGTCCAAGTTACTACTCTGGAAACACCATATATTTT
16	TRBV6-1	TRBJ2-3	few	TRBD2	CASSGRTSALRDTQYF	TGTGCCAGCAGTGGACGGACTAGCGCCCTCAGGGATACGCAGTATTTT
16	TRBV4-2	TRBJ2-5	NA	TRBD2	CASSQTRTSGRVTQYF	TGTGCCAGCAGCCAAACCAGGACTAGCGGGAGGGTAACCCAGTACTTC
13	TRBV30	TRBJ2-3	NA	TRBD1	CAWGTGGTDTQYF	TGTGCCTGGGGGACAGGGGGGACAGATACGCAGTATTTT
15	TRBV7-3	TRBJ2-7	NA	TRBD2	CASSDTSGGAYEQYF	TGTGCCAGCAGCGACACTAGCGGGGGGGCCTACGAGCAGTACTTC
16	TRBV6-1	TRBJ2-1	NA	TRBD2	CASSEAGTSGRGEQFF	TGTGCCAGCAGTGAAGCCGGGACTAGCGGGAGGGGTGAGCAGTTCTTC
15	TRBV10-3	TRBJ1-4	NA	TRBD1	CATRDRGKGREKLFF	TGTGCCACCCGGGACAGGGGGAAAGGAAGGGAAAAACTGTTTTTT
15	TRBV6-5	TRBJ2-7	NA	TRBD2	CASRGASGRVTEQYF	TGTGCCAGCAGGGGGGCTAGCGGGAGGGTAACCGAGCAGTACTTC
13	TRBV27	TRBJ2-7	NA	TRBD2	CASSTTSGYEQYF	TGTGCCAGCAGCACGACTAGCGGGTACGAGCAGTACTTC
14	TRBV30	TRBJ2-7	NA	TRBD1	CAWSRGQGSYEQYF	TGTGCCTGGAGTAGGGGACAGGGGTCCTACGAGCAGTACTTC
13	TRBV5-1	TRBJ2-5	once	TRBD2	CASSATSRETQYF	TGCGCCAGCAGCGCGACTAGCCGCGAGACCCAGTACTTC
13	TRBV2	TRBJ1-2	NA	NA	CASSAGQSYGYTF	TGTGCCAGCAGCGCTGGACAGAGCTATGGCTACACCTTC
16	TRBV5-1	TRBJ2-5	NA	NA	CASSVGSGTHQETQYF	TGCGCCAGCAGCGTCGGATCCGGGACTCACCAAGAGACCCAGTACTTC
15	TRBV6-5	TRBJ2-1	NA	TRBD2	CASRKSGGAYNEQFF	TGTGCCAGCAGAAAAAGCGGGGGGGCCTACAATGAGCAGTTCTTC
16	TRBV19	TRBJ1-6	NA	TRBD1	CASSQKGTGGGSPLHF	TGTGCCAGTAGCCAAAAGGGGACAGGGGGGGGTTCACCCCTCCACTTT
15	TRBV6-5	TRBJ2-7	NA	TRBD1	CASSYLGQGNYEQYF	TGTGCCAGCAGTTATCTGGGACAGGGGAATTACGAGCAGTACTTC
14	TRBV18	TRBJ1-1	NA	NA	CASSLSQGNTEAFF	TGTGCCAGCTCACTCTCACAGGGGAACACTGAAGCTTTCTTT
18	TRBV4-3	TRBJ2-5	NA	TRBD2	CASSQVSGRGPYQETQYF	TGCGCCAGCAGCCAAGTTTCGGGGAGGGGCCCGTACCAAGAGACCCAGTACTTC
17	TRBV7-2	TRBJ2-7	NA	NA	CASSLPASAGKTYEQYF	TGTGCCAGCAGCTTACCCGCCTCGGCGGGGAAAACCTACGAGCAGTACTTC
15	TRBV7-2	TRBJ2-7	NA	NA	CASSLGGTTSYEQYF	TGTGCCAGCAGCTTAGGGGGCACTACTTCCTACGAGCAGTACTTC
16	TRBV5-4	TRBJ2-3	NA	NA	CASSDPGSTGIDTQYF	TGTGCCAGCAGCGACCCAGGGTCGACTGGGATAGATACGCAGTATTTT
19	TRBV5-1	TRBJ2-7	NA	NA	CASSPGRPLPGGQSYEQYF	TGCGCCAGCAGCCCCGGGAGACCATTGCCCGGCGGACAATCCTACGAGCAGTACTTC
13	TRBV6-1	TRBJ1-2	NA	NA	CASSEAGSYGYTF	TGTGCCAGCAGTGAGGCAGGGTCCTATGGCTACACCTTC
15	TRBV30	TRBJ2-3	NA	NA	CARRSTDGFGDTQYF	TGTGCCAGGAGGTCAACGGATGGATTCGGGGATACGCAGTATTTT